Each of the 21 T cell receptor beta chains below was sequenced from the same sample in a study of immune evolution from preneoplasia to lung adenocarcinoma. The assay was immunoSEQ multiplex PCR, and TCRdb's table has in-frame clones only and misses some. The sample has about 26,000 clones; less than 80% are singletons. Source material: FFPE invasive lung adenocarcinoma tissue. These receptors were taken from a person in their sixties or seventies with invasive lung adenocarcinoma. Some clones in this sample may be carry-over from other donors' samples.

The chain joins TRBV10-1 to TRBJ2-3; D may correspond to TRBD1 or TRBD2 (5 bases each). The V end was cut by 11 bases, the J end by 0 bases, with 15 bases between. The CDR3 loop spans 14 amino acids. Germline assignment: CDR1 WNHNN and CDR2 SYGVQD (reference sequence). Written as DNA, the CDR3 is TGCGCCGCCAAGGGACGTCCTAGCACAGATACGCAGTATTTT. Translating it yields CAAKGRPSTDTQYF.

The chain employs TRBV2 and TRBJ1-2; tentatively, D is TRBD1 (5 bases). The V gene's germline CDR1 is SNHLY and CDR2 FYNNEI. The V end was cut by 3 bases, the J end by 6 bases, with 17 bases between. The CDR3 runs 15 residues. The CDR3 is CASSDVDGRRDGYTF. The CDR3 region has the DNA TGTGCCAGCAGTGATGTCGACGGGCGCAGGGATGGCTACACCTTC.

This chain connects TRBV18 to TRBJ1-5; no firm D call. CDR3 length: 15 amino acids. V lost 6 bases and J lost 0, with 12 bases in between. Germline-derived CDR1 and CDR2 are KGHSH and LQKENI. CDR3 nucleotides: TGTGCCAGCTCGCTCGGGATCGATAGCAATCAGCCCCAGCATTTT. Translated: CASSLGIDSNQPQHF.

The gene calls are TRBV9 and TRBJ1-1; 7 bases are a match to TRBD1. Looked up from germline, CDR1 is SGDLS and CDR2 is YYNGEE. The ends lost 0 bases at V and 2 bases at J; junction bases unmatched: 7. The CDR3 is 16 residues long. The CDR3 nucleotides are TGTGCCAGCAGCGTAGGGGCAGGGGGAGTTAACACTGAAGCTTTCTTT. This sequence encodes CASSVGAGGVNTEAFF. The complete variable domain, with remaining parts taken from reference TRBV9 and TRBJ1-1, reads DSGVTQTPKHLITATGQRVTLRCSPRSGDLSVYWYQQSLDQGLQFLIQYYNGEERAKGNILERFSAQQFPDLHSELNLSSLELGDSALYFCASSVGAGGVNTEAFFGQGTRLTVV.

The V call is TRBV28, the J call TRBJ1-1; a possible D gene is TRBD1 (5 bases). The CDR3 has 13 amino acids. Trimming left V 6 bases short and J 5 bases short, with 13 bases between. Germline loops: CDR1 MDHEN, CDR2 SYDVKM. In DNA, the CDR3 is TGTGCCAGCAGCCCCCCCCAGGGTACTGAAGCTTTCTTT. Protein sequence: CASSPPQGTEAFF.

The gene calls are TRBV4-2 and TRBJ1-5; D gene uncertain. V lost 1 base to trimming and J lost 0 bases, with 7 bases between them. Germline CDR1 is LGHNA and CDR2 is YNFKEQ. The CDR3 runs to 15 residues. The CDR3 protein is CASSQAEYSNQPQHF. The CDR3 DNA reads TGTGCCAGCAGCCAAGCTGAGTATAGCAATCAGCCCCAGCATTTT.

In its sample, this clone was seen a few times. The chain is built from TRBV5-4 and TRBJ2-5; D gene ambiguous. The CDR3 is 14 residues long. Looked up from germline, CDR1 is SGHNT and CDR2 is YYREEE (reference sequence). Trimming removed 0 bases at V and 0 bases at J, with 6 bases between. CDR3 residues: CASSLDTDQETQYF. The CDR3 nucleotides read TGTGCCAGCAGCTTGGACACAGACCAAGAGACCCAGTACTTC. Combining the CDR3 with reference TRBV5-4 and TRBJ2-5 gives the whole variable domain ETGVTQSPTHLIKTRGQQVTLRCSSQSGHNTVSWYQQALGQGPQFIFQYYREEENGRGNFPPRFSGLQFPNYSSELNVNALELDDSALYLCASSLDTDQETQYFGPGTRLLVL.

Only a few counts were recorded for this clone. V usage is TRBV7-9 and J usage is TRBJ2-7, with 8 bases aligning to TRBD1. The trim removed 4 bases at V and 6 bases at J, leaving 5 bases unmatched. Germline CDR1 is SEHNR and CDR2 is FQNEAQ (reference sequence). This CDR3 is built from 13 residues. In nucleotides, the CDR3 is TGTGCCAGCAGCTCCTTAGACAGGGGCGAGCAGTACTTC. It codes for CASSSLDRGEQYF. The full variable domain, in which reference TRBV7-9 and TRBJ2-7 provide the parts outside the CDR3, is DTGVSQNPRHKITKRGQNVTFRCDPISEHNRLYWYRQTLGQGPEFLTYFQNEAQLEKSRLLSDRFSAERPKGSFSTLEIQRTEQGDSAMYLCASSSLDRGEQYFGPGTRLTVT.

V is TRBV5-6 and J is TRBJ2-3, with a possible D match to TRBD2 (6 bases). The CDR3 is 13 residues long. In germline, CDR1 is SGHDT, CDR2 YYEEEE. Trimming stripped 2 bases from V and 5 bases from J, with 9 bases between. CDR3: CASSLREKDTQYF. For the CDR3, the DNA is TGTGCCAGCAGCTTACGGGAGAAAGATACGCAGTATTTT. The entire variable domain, with the rest obtained from reference TRBV5-6 and TRBJ2-3, is as follows: DAGVTQSPTHLIKTRGQQVTLRCSPKSGHDTVSWYQQALGQGPQFIFQYYEEEERQRGNFPDRFSGHQFPNYSSELNVNALLLGDSALYLCASSLREKDTQYFGPGTRLTVL.

The chain has TRBV27 and TRBJ2-3, with 12 bases identical to TRBD2. Germline lookup yields CDR1 MNHEY and CDR2 SMNVEV (reference sequence). The ends lost 5 bases at V and 2 bases at J; junction bases unmatched: 5. The CDR3 spans 16 residues. CDR3 sequence: CASSPRTSGTTDTQYF. CDR3 nucleotides: TGTGCCAGCAGTCCCAGGACTAGCGGGACCACAGATACGCAGTATTTT.

CDR3: CASSAGTSNTDTQYF. The CDR3 DNA follows: TGTGCCAGCAGCGCCGGGACTAGCAATACAGATACGCAGTATTTT. The V gene is TRBV5-4, the J gene TRBJ2-3, with 9 positions matching TRBD2. V trimming: 4 bases; J trimming: 3 bases; junction bases outside the gene matches: 6. The V gene's germline CDR1 is SGHNT and CDR2 YYREEE (reference sequence). The CDR3 contains 15 residues.

The count of this clone is one. The V and J genes are TRBV28 and TRBJ1-3; TRBD1 might be the D (5 bases). This CDR3 spans 15 amino acids. V gave up 3 bases and J gave up 1 base, with 10 bases separating them. CDR1 is MDHEN and CDR2 is SYDVKM in the germline V gene. The DNA for the CDR3 is TGTGCCAGCAGTTTGACAGTTATTTCTGGAAACACCATATATTTT. Encoded protein: CASSLTVISGNTIYF.

This clone was seen only a few times. The V call is TRBV27, the J call TRBJ1-2; D is uncertain. The CDR3 covers 13 residues. Germline lookup yields CDR1 MNHEY and CDR2 SMNVEV (reference sequence). Trimming cost V 6 bases and J 4 bases, with 12 bases left between them. As DNA, the CDR3 is TGTGCCAGCAGGCCTTCGTTGGGCTATGGCTACACCTTC. This translates into CASRPSLGYGYTF.

Written as DNA, the CDR3 is TGTGCCAGCAGCTTCTACGCAGAGCAGTTCTTC. It codes for CASSFYAEQFF. The chain joins TRBV7-2 to TRBJ2-1; D is unclear. Germline V gene data show CDR1 as SGHTA and CDR2 as FQGNSA. The CDR3 has 11 residues. Trimming removed 3 bases from V and 10 bases from J, with 7 bases in between. The full variable domain, rest sourced from reference TRBV7-2 and TRBJ2-1, is GAGVSQSPSNKVTEKGKDVELRCDPISGHTALYWYRQSLGQGLEFLIYFQGNSAPDKSGLPSDRFSAERTGGSVSTLTIQRTQQEDSAVYLCASSFYAEQFFGPGTRLTVL.

The chain employs TRBV12-1 and TRBJ2-7; the table calls TRBD1, which could not be checked here. TRBV12-1 is shown as a pseudogene. The CDR3 length is 14 residues. CDR3 DNA: TGTGCCAGCAGCCCAACAGGGGAAAGGAGCGAGCAGTACTTC. This encodes CASSPTGERSEQYF.

The chain combines TRBV7-2 with TRBJ2-1, with D perhaps matching TRBD1 (6 bases). The CDR3 totals 13 residues. V lost 5 bases and J 4 bases, leaving 9 bases between the germline ends. Per the germline V gene, CDR1 is SGHTA and CDR2 is FQGNSA. Written as DNA, the CDR3 is TGTGCCAGCAGCCGGGACATATACAATGAGCAGTTCTTC. Encoded protein: CASSRDIYNEQFF. The full variable domain, rest sourced from reference TRBV7-2 and TRBJ2-1, is GAGVSQSPSNKVTEKGKDVELRCDPISGHTALYWYRQSLGQGLEFLIYFQGNSAPDKSGLPSDRFSAERTGGSVSTLTIQRTQQEDSAVYLCASSRDIYNEQFFGPGTRLTVL.

The chain is built from TRBV5-1 and TRBJ2-2, with no clear D. This CDR3 is 15 amino acids long. Trimming took 4 bases from V and 1 from J, leaving 11 bases between them. CDR1 and CDR2 from the germline V gene are SGHRS and YFSETQ. CDR3 in DNA: TGCGCCAGCAGCAGGGTGTCAGGGAACACCGGGGAGCTGTTTTTT. This gives the protein CASSRVSGNTGELFF.

The chain combines TRBV2 with TRBJ1-5; D perhaps matches TRBD1 (5 bases). Trimming took off 6 bases at V and 0 bases at J, with 15 bases between the two ends. The CDR3 sequence is 16 residues long. The germline V gene has CDR1 SNHLY and CDR2 FYNNEI. The DNA of the CDR3 is TGTGCCAGCAGCTATCTAGGGGCAGATAGCAATCAGCCCCAGCATTTT. Its translation: CASSYLGADSNQPQHF. The full variable domain, with the rest looked up from reference TRBV2 and TRBJ1-5, is EPEVTQTPSHQVTQMGQEVILRCVPISNHLYFYWYRQILGQKVEFLVSFYNNEISEKSEIFDDQFSVERPDGSNFTLKIRSTKLEDSAMYFCASSYLGADSNQPQHFGDGTRLSIL.

The chain is built from TRBV4-2 and TRBJ1-2; the match to TRBD1 covers 10 bases. Germline values: CDR1 LGHNA, CDR2 YNFKEQ. The V gene end was trimmed by 5 bases and the J gene end by 9 bases; junction bases not matched to a gene: 12. The CDR3 extends over 15 amino acids. The CDR3 region has the DNA TGTGCCAGCAGCAGATCCGGGGGACAGGGGTTCAGCTACACCTTC. As protein: CASSRSGGQGFSYTF.

The genes are TRBV9 and TRBJ2-1; TRBD2 might be the D (5 bases). With 5 bases removed from V and 2 bases from J, the gap between germline ends came to 11 bases. This CDR3 is built from 14 residues. From germline, CDR1 is SGDLS and CDR2 YYNGEE. Written as DNA, the CDR3 is TGTGCCAGCAGTGAGGGTTTTACCTACAATGAGCAGTTCTTC. Protein product: CASSEGFTYNEQFF.

The genes are TRBV4-1 and TRBJ2-7, with 11 bases fitting TRBD1. Germline V CDR1 and CDR2: MGHRA, YSYEKL. This CDR3 is 13 amino acids long. Unmatched junction bases numbered 1, after V lost 3 bases and J lost 6 bases. DNA of the CDR3: TGCGCCAGCAGCCAGGACAGGGGGCGCGAGCAGTACTTC. As protein: CASSQDRGREQYF.